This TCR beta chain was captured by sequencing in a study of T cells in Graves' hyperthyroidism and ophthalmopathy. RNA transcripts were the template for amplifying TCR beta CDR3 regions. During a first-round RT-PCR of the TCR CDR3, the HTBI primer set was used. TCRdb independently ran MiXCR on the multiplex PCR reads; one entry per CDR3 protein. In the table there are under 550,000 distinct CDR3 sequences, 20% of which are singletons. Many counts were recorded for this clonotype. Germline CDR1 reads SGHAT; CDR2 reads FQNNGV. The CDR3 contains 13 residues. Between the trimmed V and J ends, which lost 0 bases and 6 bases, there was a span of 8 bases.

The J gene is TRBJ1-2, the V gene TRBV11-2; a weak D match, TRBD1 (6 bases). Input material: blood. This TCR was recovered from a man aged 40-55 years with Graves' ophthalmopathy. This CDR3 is CASSLEQGHGYTF. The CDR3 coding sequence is TGTGCCAGCAGCTTAGAACAGGGCCATGGCTACACCTTC.